The rows below give T cell receptor beta chains drawn from one sample of a study of T cells in Graves' hyperthyroidism and ophthalmopathy. A single record per CDR3 protein comes from TCRdb applying MiXCR to the multiplex PCR reads. The sample shows approximately 250,000 distinct CDR3 sequences, more than 20% of them seen only once. The sample taken for sequencing was blood. Receptor source: a woman aged 40 to 50 with Graves' ophthalmopathy. Both conserved end residues are part of each CDR3. D genes are given only for firm matches.

j_call d_call v_call cdr3_aa
TRBJ2-4 TRBD2 TRBV4-2 CASSQAGEGNIQYF
TRBJ1-1 TRBD1 TRBV27 CASSHGQVGTEAFF
TRBJ1-2 NA TRBV7-9 CASSGHDSLANYGYTF
TRBJ2-2 NA TRBV24-1 CATMELTGELFF
TRBJ1-2 NA TRBV10-3 CAISESQYPGAYGYTF
TRBJ2-2 NA TRBV12-3/TRBV12-4 CASSPRSVGGELFF
TRBJ2-7 TRBD2 TRBV11-1 CASSTWGVAGAASYEQYF
TRBJ1-1 NA TRBV29-1 CSVEEVGTEAFF
TRBJ1-2 NA TRBV2 CASSAGVGYTF
TRBJ2-7 NA TRBV27 CASGWRGSGEQYF
TRBJ2-7 TRBD1 TRBV6-1 CASSEAETGGYEQYF
TRBJ2-7 NA TRBV4-1 CASSQEIPSFYEQYF
TRBJ1-2 NA TRBV5-1 CASSEEGSEGYTF
TRBJ1-2 TRBD1 TRBV15 CATSRGDRGYGYTF
TRBJ2-5 TRBD1 TRBV7-8 CASSAQGQLGETQYF
TRBJ1-2 TRBD1 TRBV28 CATSQGRNYGYTF
TRBJ1-2 NA TRBV6-2/TRBV6-3 CASSLTQGKNYGYTF
TRBJ1-5 TRBD1 TRBV28 CASSDQGASPQHF
TRBJ2-7 NA TRBV20-1 CSARVWGEQYF
TRBJ2-7 NA TRBV12-3/TRBV12-4 CASSNKNRDGNYEQYF
TRBJ1-2 NA TRBV2 CASSEARRLLSDGYTF
TRBJ2-7 NA TRBV20-1 CSATDRGYYEQYF
TRBJ2-2 NA TRBV6-2/TRBV6-3 CASSYLNTGELFF
TRBJ1-5 NA TRBV6-5 CASSYRGEWNQPQHF
TRBJ2-4 TRBD2 TRBV27 CASSPRLAGGKNIQYF
TRBJ1-1 NA TRBV6-5 CASSYSMDTGTEAFF
TRBJ1-5 NA TRBV28 CASSYPGEGQPQHF
TRBJ2-5 NA TRBV24-1 CATSDFKTEAQETQYF
TRBJ2-5 NA TRBV2 CASMEYQETQYF